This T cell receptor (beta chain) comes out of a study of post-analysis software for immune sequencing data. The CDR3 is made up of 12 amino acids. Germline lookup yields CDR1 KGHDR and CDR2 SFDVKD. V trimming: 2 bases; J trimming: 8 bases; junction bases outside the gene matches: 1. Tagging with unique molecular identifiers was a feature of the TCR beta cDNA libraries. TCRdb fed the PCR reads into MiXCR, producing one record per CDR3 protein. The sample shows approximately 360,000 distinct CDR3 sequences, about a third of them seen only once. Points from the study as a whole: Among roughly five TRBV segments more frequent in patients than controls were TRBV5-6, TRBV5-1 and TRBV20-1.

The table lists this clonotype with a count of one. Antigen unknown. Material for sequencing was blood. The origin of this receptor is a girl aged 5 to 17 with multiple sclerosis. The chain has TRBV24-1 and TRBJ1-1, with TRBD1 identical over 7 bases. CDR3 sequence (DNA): TGTGCCACCAGTGATTACAGGGGAGAAGCTTTCTTT. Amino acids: CATSDYRGEAFF.